These 18 T cell receptor beta chains were all obtained from the same sample, sequenced in a study of tissue T cells after allogeneic stem cell transplantation. Clones were sequenced by immunoSEQ multiplex PCR, and TCRdb holds only the in-frame ones, with some missing. The sample has tens of thousands of clones; about 73% are singletons. The sequenced sample consisted of sorted cells pooled from one or two spleens. These receptors originate from a pool of C57BL/6 mice in good health.

With regard to this clone: Mouse gene names apply. The read ends 1 residue early relative to the CDR3; the germline J gene fills the gap. The chain joins TRBV1 to TRBJ1-5; maybe TRBD1 (5 bases). The CDR3 is 15 residues long. V lost 3 bases to trimming and J lost 2 bases, with 11 bases between them. The germline CDR1 and CDR2 sequences are NSQYPW and LRSPGD (reference sequence). The CDR3 bases that were read are TGCACCTGCAGTGCCACAGGAGGGCACAACCAGGCTCCGCTT. It specifies CTCSATGGHNQAPL. The whole CDR3 sequence is CTCSATGGHNQAPLF.

Only a few counts were recorded for this clone. Gene names and germline match the mouse. The read terminates 1 residue before the CDR3 end, so the remaining end is supplied by the germline J gene. V usage is TRBV29 and J usage is TRBJ2-7, with D unresolved. This CDR3 is 12 amino acids long. Germline CDR1 MSHET, CDR2 SYDVDS. V was shortened by 8 bases and J by 0 bases, with 8 bases between the two germline ends. The CDR3 spells CASWLSSYEQYF. The part of the CDR3 DNA that was read is TGTGCTAGCTGGCTGAGCTCCTATGAACAGTAC.

Notes on this clone: Gene and germline names: mouse. The CDR3 end is not reached by the read, which stops 1 residue before it; the germline J gene fills it in. The chain is built from TRBV16 and TRBJ2-4; a possible D gene is TRBD2 (5 bases). Per the germline V gene, CDR1 is SGHSA and CDR2 is FRNQAP. Trimming stripped 5 bases from V and 1 base from J, with 7 bases between. The CDR3 sequence is 13 residues long. CDR3 sequence reads: CASSQTGQNTLYF. CDR3 bases read: TGTGCAAGCAGCCAGACTGGTCAAAACACCTTGTAC.

As regards this clone: The genes and germline here are from mouse. The CDR3 end is not reached by the read, which stops 1 residue before it; the germline J gene fills it in. The V gene is TRBV5, the J gene TRBJ1-1; no clear D. V lost 5 bases, J lost 0 bases, and 7 bases lay in between. Per germline, CDR1 LGHNA and CDR2 YNLKQL (reference sequence). There are 13 residues in the CDR3. CDR3: CASSYSANTEVFF. The DNA read from the CDR3 is TGTGCCAGCAGCTACAGTGCAAACACAGAAGTCTTC.

Points on this clone: These gene names are mouse names. The CDR3 is cut off 1 residue early in the read; its end comes from the germline J gene. The chain carries TRBV26 and TRBJ1-1; D gene ambiguous. V lost 6 bases to trimming and J lost 1 base, with 6 bases between them. The CDR3 covers 12 residues. CDR1 and CDR2 (germline): KGHPV, FQNQEV (reference sequence). The part of the CDR3 DNA that was read is TGTGCCAGCAGCCGACAAAACACAGAAGTCTTC. It yields the protein CASSRQNTEVF. The whole CDR3 protein reads CASSRQNTEVFF.

In this sample, this clone turned up once. Gene labels here are mouse ones. The read comes to an end 1 residue before the CDR3 does, leaving the germline J gene to fill in the end. Additional DNA sequences in this sample encode the identical CDR3. V and J are TRBV5 and TRBJ2-3; 9 bases are a match to TRBD2. J was trimmed by 3 bases and V by 0 bases; bases with no gene match: 1. From germline, CDR1 is LGHNA and CDR2 YNLKQL (reference sequence). The CDR3 is 15 residues long. The covered CDR3 bases are TGTGCCAGCAGCCAAGAAGGGACTGGGGCAGAAACGCTGTAT. Amino acid sequence: CASSQEGTGAETLY. The full-length CDR3 reads as CASSQEGTGAETLYF.

This clone turned up a few times. Gene names are mouse gene names. The CDR3 goes on 1 residue after the read ends, and that part is filled in from the germline J gene. V usage is TRBV4 and J usage is TRBJ2-7; TRBD1 matches 10 bases. Germline trimming cut 4 bases from V and 7 bases from J; bases unmatched to any gene: 1. Germline lookup yields CDR1 LGHDT and CDR2 YNNKQL (reference sequence). CDR3 length equals 12 residues. CDR3 in amino acids: CASSSGQGEQYF. The sequenced CDR3 bases are TGTGCCAGCAGCTCGGGACAGGGGGAACAGTAC.

Notes on this clone: The gene names here belong to mouse. The CDR3 extends 1 residue past the end of the read, so its final part is completed from the germline J gene. J is TRBJ2-4 and V is TRBV19; D uncertain. V dropped 1 base and J dropped 4 bases, with 7 bases sitting between them. The germline V gene has CDR1 FNHDT and CDR2 SITEND (reference sequence). The CDR3 consists of 13 residues. The CDR3 region is CASSINKKNTLYF. CDR3 DNA (partial): TGTGCCAGCAGTATAAACAAAAAAAACACCTTGTAC.

The table lists this clone with a few counts. The gene symbols are mouse symbols. Coverage ceases 1 residue before the CDR3 finishes, and the germline J gene fills in the end. The J gene is TRBJ2-7, the V gene TRBV13-2, with D perhaps given as TRBD1 or TRBD2 (5 bases each). Trimming pared 2 bases from V and 2 bases from J, leaving 8 bases between. The CDR3 extends over 13 amino acids. Per the germline V gene, CDR1 is NNHNN and CDR2 is SYGAGS (reference sequence). Partial CDR3 DNA: TGTGCCAGCGGTGAGGGGGAGACCTATGAACAGTAC. Translating gives CASGEGETYEQY. The complete CDR3 sequence is CASGEGETYEQYF.

Notes on this clone: The genes and germline here are from mouse. The DNA ends 1 residue before the CDR3 does, and the rest of the CDR3 is filled in from the germline J gene. The J gene is TRBJ1-3, the V gene TRBV13-2; possible D gene TRBD1, 5 bases. The CDR3 sequence is 16 residues long. Germline V gives CDR1 NNHNN, CDR2 SYGAGS (reference sequence). V lost 0 bases, J lost 1 base, and 11 bases lay in between. Incomplete CDR3 DNA: TGTGCCAGCGGTGATGCAGGGCCCCTCTCTGGAAATACGCTCTAT. Translation gives CASGDAGPLSGNTLY. The complete CDR3 sequence is CASGDAGPLSGNTLYF.

Comments on this clone: The gene symbols are mouse symbols. From the germline J gene comes the end of the CDR3, since the read stops 1 residue before it. This specimen includes other DNA sequences encoding the same CDR3. The chain carries TRBV1 and TRBJ2-7, with TRBD1 matching over 8 bases. Germline V gives CDR1 NSQYPW, CDR2 LRSPGD (reference sequence). CDR3 size: 13 residues. V was pared by 1 base and J by 4 bases, with 0 bases of the junction left unmatched. The chain's CDR3 is CTCSAGTGYEQYF. The CDR3 bases that were read are TGCACCTGCAGTGCAGGGACAGGGTATGAACAGTAC.

As to this clone: The gene symbols are mouse symbols. The missing CDR3 end, 1 residue past where the read stops, is filled in from the germline J gene. The J gene is TRBJ2-4, the V gene TRBV13-3; TRBD2 matches 9 bases. V lost 2 bases to trimming and J lost 0 bases; unmatched junction nucleotides: 4. Germline CDR1 NNHDY, CDR2 SYVADS. This CDR3 has 16 residues. CDR3 DNA, as far as it was read: TGTGCCAGCAGTGAACTGGGGGGACCTAGTCAAAACACCTTGTAC. Translated, it gives CASSELGGPSQNTLY. The entire CDR3 protein reads CASSELGGPSQNTLYF. The full variable domain, rest sourced from reference TRBV13-3 and TRBJ2-4, is EAAVTQSPRSKVAVTGGKVTLSCHQTNNHDYMYWYRQDTGHGLRLIHYSYVADSTEKGDIPDGYKASRPSQENFSLILELASLSQTAVYFCASSELGGPSQNTLYFGAGTRLSVL.

A note on this clone: The germline and genes are mouse ones. The read terminates 1 residue before the CDR3 end, so the remaining end is supplied by the germline J gene. The chain has TRBV19 and TRBJ1-6, with TRBD1 matching over 7 bases. TRBJ1-6 is an open reading frame, and its role is uncertain. The CDR3 is 14 amino acids. Germline loops: CDR1 FNHDT, CDR2 SITEND (reference sequence). With 3 bases clipped from V and 6 bases from J, the junction kept 3 bases outside the gene matches. The CDR3 sequence is CASSKGQINSPLYF. The CDR3 DNA, read in part, is TGTGCCAGCAGTAAGGGACAGATTAATTCGCCCCTCTAC.

On this clone itself: The gene names here belong to mouse. The sequence runs out 1 residue before the end of the CDR3; the remainder is reconstructed from the germline J gene. The genes are TRBV15 and TRBJ1-4; D unresolved. Germline CDR1 SGHND, CDR2 FRSKSL. Trimming stripped 3 bases from V and 3 bases from J, with 8 bases between. This CDR3 has 14 amino acids. CDR3: CASSFPDANERLFF. CDR3 DNA (partial): TGTGCCAGCAGTTTTCCGGACGCCAACGAAAGATTATTT.

The sample holds a few counts of this clone. Gene names follow the mouse nomenclature. The read finishes 1 residue shy of the CDR3 end, and the germline J gene is used to complete it. This chain joins TRBV19 and TRBJ2-7, with 8 bases matching TRBD2. V dropped 3 bases and J dropped 6; count of bases not matched to a gene: 2. The CDR3 is 12 amino acids. The germline V gene encodes CDR1 FNHDT and CDR2 SITEND (reference sequence). Partial CDR3 DNA: TGTGCCAGCAGTAAGGACTGGGCTGAACAGTAC. Encoded protein: CASSKDWAEQY. The entire CDR3 reads CASSKDWAEQYF. The entire variable domain, with the rest obtained from reference TRBV19 and TRBJ2-7, is as follows: GGIITQTPKFLIGQEGQKLTLKCQQNFNHDTMYWYRQDSGKGLRLIYYSITENDLQKGDLSEGYDASREKKSSFSLTVTSAQKNEMAVFLCASSKDWAEQYFGPGTRLTVL.

The sample holds a few counts of this clone. Any gene name here is a mouse gene name. The read ends 1 residue before the CDR3 terminus; that terminus is restored from the germline J gene. This sequence joins TRBV13-3 and TRBJ2-7; D possibly corresponds to TRBD1 (5 bases). Trimming removed 2 bases from V and 0 bases from J, with 9 bases in between. The CDR3 is 14 residues long. CDR1 is NNHDY, CDR2 SYVADS, per germline. The CDR3 bases that were read are TGTGCCAGCAGTGAGAGGGGTGGCTCCTATGAACAGTAC. Protein sequence: CASSERGGSYEQY. The complete CDR3 sequence is CASSERGGSYEQYF.

In regard to this clone: The gene names here belong to mouse. The read falls 1 residue short of the CDR3 end, and the missing part is taken from the germline J gene. This rearrangement joins TRBV3 to TRBJ1-1, with D possibly TRBD1 on 5 matching bases. The ends were cut back, 5 bases at V and 0 bases at J, with 13 bases in the middle. Germline V gene lookup returns CDR1 SNHLY and CDR2 FYNGKV (reference sequence). CDR3 size: 15 residues. The sequenced CDR3 bases are TGTGCCAGCAGCCCCGGGACCGTCGCAAACACAGAAGTCTTC. Amino acid sequence: CASSPGTVANTEVF. The full CDR3 protein reads CASSPGTVANTEVFF.

With regard to this clone: Here the gene names and germline are mouse. The DNA ends 1 residue before the CDR3 does, and the rest of the CDR3 is filled in from the germline J gene. This chain uses TRBV29 with TRBJ2-5, with 7 bases fitting TRBD1. V gave up 6 bases and J gave up 5 bases; unmatched junction bases: 2. Germline loops: CDR1 MSHET, CDR2 SYDVDS. CDR3 size: 12 residues. CDR3 residues: CASRGDRDTQYF. The CDR3 bases that were read are TGTGCTAGCAGGGGGGACAGAGACACCCAGTAC.